This T cell receptor (beta chain) emerged from a study of OX40 agonist ivuxolimab in advanced cancers. Study as a whole: Ivuxolimab, an agonistic anti-OX40 (CD134) antibody, was given to patients. Participants, approximately 81% male, averaged roughly 55 years of age, ranging from roughly 20 to 80. Patients were dosed intravenously with ivuxolimab at 0.01 to 10 mg/kg every 2 weeks. Study-wide points: Researchers report that CD8+ T cells had, on average, more expanded clones than CD4+.

Sequenced by immunoSEQ multiplex PCR; TCRdb stores in-frame clones only, minus some. The sample lists fewer than 55,000 clones, approximately 80% occurring once. V dropped 6 bases and J dropped 1 base, with 13 bases sitting between them. Germline CDR1 and CDR2: SGHRS and YFSETQ. The CDR3 extends over 14 amino acids. For this clone: The antigen is not known.

This sequence joins TRBV5-1 and TRBJ2-5; the D call may be TRBD1 or TRBD2 (6 bases each). Sequences were derived from CD4+ or CD8+ T cells sorted from blood, sampled in a trial of the OX40 agonist ivuxolimab. This sequence was found in an adult with an advanced solid tumor such as melanoma, head and neck, liver or kidney cancer. The CDR3 region has the DNA TGCGCCAGCAATGACGGGGGCCCCCAAGAGACCCAGTACTTC. Protein sequence: CASNDGGPQETQYF.